This T cell receptor (beta chain) appears in the sequencing data of a study of regulatory T cells in long-lasting Graves disease. Whole-study findings and limits: Persistent cases favored TRBV28, TRBJ1-2 and TRBJ2-5. Those with persistent Graves' had less TCR diversity than newly diagnosed patients.

Time point indicated: newly diagnosed GD, antithyroid drugs for less than 3 months. Following extraction of RNA from PBMCs, that RNA was used to make the TCR library. This clonotype was seen repeatedly, ten times or more. Its antigen remains unknown. CDR3-region Arm-PCR and iRepertoire HTBI primers produced the TCR beta libraries. TCRdb fed the multiplex PCR reads into MiXCR, producing one record per CDR3 protein. Among 450,000 to 500,000 distinct CDR3 sequences listed, 15% to 20% were seen once. V shed 1 base and J shed 9 bases, with 16 bases lying between them. The CDR3 runs 14 residues. The germline V gene encodes CDR1 DFQATT and CDR2 SNEGSKA (reference sequence). This sample also belongs to another study, concerning T cells in Graves' hyperthyroidism and ophthalmopathy. From that second work: HTBI primers were the set used in a first-round RT-PCR of the TCR CDR3.

The specimen was peripheral blood mononuclear cells (PBMCs), collected at new diagnosis, from a patient treated with antithyroid drugs. This chain links TRBV20-1 with TRBJ2-1; D unclear. This clonotype was obtained from a middle-aged man with Graves disease. CDR3 DNA: TGCAGTGCTAGAGCGGCCACAAAGTTGGGTGAGCAGTTCTTC. It translates to CSARAATKLGEQFF.